One sample yielded the 12 T cell receptor beta chains listed below, sequenced in a study of blood T cell repertoires in COVID-19. Here immunoSEQ multiplex PCR was the method, and the copy in TCRdb shows in-frame clones only, minus some. The sample records more than 35,000 clones, about 90% being singletons. The specimen was peripheral blood. Receptor source: a man aged 60 to 69 with acute or convalescent COVID-19.

The chain recombines TRBV29-1 with TRBJ2-5; 7 nucleotides agree with TRBD1. Trimming at V came to 6 bases and at J to 5 bases, leaving 3 bases not matched to a gene. The germline V gene encodes CDR1 SQVTM and CDR2 ANQGSEA. This CDR3 contains 11 residues. DNA for the CDR3: TGCAGCGTGACAGGGAGTGAGACCCAGTACTTC. This sequence encodes CSVTGSETQYF.

This chain links TRBV6-5 with TRBJ2-7, with D maybe TRBD1 (6 bases). CDR1 and CDR2 from the germline V gene are MNHEY and SVGAGI. The CDR3 is 15 residues long. Trimming took 6 bases from V and 11 from J, leaving 26 bases between them. This chain's CDR3 is CASRLDRTNPSIEYF. The CDR3 nucleotides are TGTGCCAGCAGACTCGACAGGACGAACCCCAGTATTGAGTACTTC.

This clone was found once. V usage is TRBV5-1 and J usage is TRBJ2-1; TRBD2 matches at 8 bases. This CDR3 comprises 15 residues. Unmatched junction bases numbered 9, after V lost 4 bases and J lost 6 bases. CDR1 SGHRS and CDR2 YFSETQ come from the germline V gene. CDR3 residues: CASSPAASGFNEQFF. For the CDR3, the DNA is TGCGCCAGCAGCCCGGCGGCTAGCGGGTTCAATGAGCAGTTCTTC.

The V gene is TRBV5-8, the J gene TRBJ2-1; D might be TRBD2 (6 bases). The germline CDR1 and CDR2 sequences are SGHTS and YDEGEE. The CDR3 sequence is 16 residues long. Trimming removed 5 bases at V and 8 bases at J, with 23 bases between. The CDR3: CASSRRWTTLKYEQFF. The CDR3 nucleotides read TGTGCCAGCAGTCGACGCTGGACTACTCTTAAATATGAGCAGTTCTTC.

The chain employs TRBV14 and TRBJ2-1; 10 nucleotides line up with TRBD2. V lost 5 bases and J lost 13; bases outside the gene matches: 8. Germline loops: CDR1 SGHDN, CDR2 FVKESK. The CDR3 consists of 13 residues. The CDR3 nucleotides read TGTGCCAGCAGCTTTTTAGCGGGGGGAACACAGTTCTTC. It yields the protein CASSFLAGGTQFF.

The chain has TRBV5-1 and TRBJ1-6, with a possible D match to TRBD1 (5 bases). Per germline, CDR1 SGHRS and CDR2 YFSETQ. The V end was cut by 0 bases, the J end by 8 bases, with 9 bases between. CDR3 length: 14 amino acids. CDR3: CASSLGGLDSPLHF. CDR3 nucleotide sequence: TGCGCCAGCAGCTTGGGGGGCTTAGATTCACCCCTCCACTTT.

This clone has more than one count but fewer than ten. This chain joins TRBV7-2 and TRBJ1-4; 8 bases fit TRBD1. V lost 4 bases to trimming and J lost 6 bases; unmatched junction nucleotides: 4. Per germline, CDR1 SGHTA and CDR2 FQGNSA. This CDR3 has 14 amino acids. CDR3 amino acids: CASSSRGRDEKLFF. The CDR3 coding sequence is TGTGCCAGCAGCTCCAGGGGGCGAGATGAAAAACTGTTTTTT.

The J gene is TRBJ1-2, the V gene TRBV19; D not resolved. Germline V CDR1 and CDR2: LNHDA, SQIVND (reference sequence). CDR3 length: 14 residues. The ends were cut back, 4 bases at V and 4 bases at J, with 13 bases in the middle. The CDR3 protein is CASSTTQGGYGYTF. In DNA form, the CDR3 reads TGTGCCAGTAGTACCACACAAGGCGGCTATGGCTACACCTTC.

The rearrangement links TRBV5-1 to TRBJ2-2, with D maybe TRBD2 (6 bases). The CDR3 spans 17 residues. In germline, CDR1 is SGHRS, CDR2 YFSETQ. With 5 bases removed from V and 0 bases from J, the gap between germline ends came to 17 bases. The CDR3, as DNA: TGCGCCAGCAGGTCATCGTTGAGCGGGTCGAACACCGGGGAGCTGTTTTTT. Encoded protein: CASRSSLSGSNTGELFF. Together with reference TRBV5-1 and TRBJ2-2, the CDR3 gives the full variable domain: KAGVTQTPRYLIKTRGQQVTLSCSPISGHRSVSWYQQTPGQGLQFLFEYFSETQRNKGNFPGRFSGRQFSNSRSEMNVSTLELGDSALYLCASRSSLSGSNTGELFFGEGSRLTVL.

The chain links TRBV21-1 to TRBJ2-7; the D call TRBD2 from the table was never checked on the DNA. TRBV21-1 is listed as a pseudogene. The CDR3 covers 16 residues. The CDR3 is CASSKAGFEPWYEQYF. In DNA form, the CDR3 reads TGTGCCAGCAGCAAAGCCGGGTTCGAGCCCTGGTACGAGCAGTACTTC.

V usage is TRBV18 and J usage is TRBJ1-1; 8 bases map to TRBD1. The CDR3 extends over 14 amino acids. The trim removed 3 bases at V and 5 bases at J, leaving 5 bases unmatched. CDR1 KGHSH and CDR2 LQKENI come from the germline V gene. CDR3 protein: CASSPDRVETEAFF. In DNA form, the CDR3 reads TGTGCCAGCTCACCGGACAGGGTTGAAACTGAAGCTTTCTTT.

The chain combines TRBV6-5 with TRBJ1-2; 7 nucleotides line up with TRBD1. After removal of 6 bases from V and 4 bases from J, the junction contained 5 bases not matched to a gene. CDR1 and CDR2 (germline): MNHEY, SVGAGI. The CDR3 length is 13 residues. The CDR3: CASSQGGRYGYTF. The CDR3 nucleotides read TGTGCCAGCAGCCAGGGGGGCCGCTATGGCTACACCTTC.